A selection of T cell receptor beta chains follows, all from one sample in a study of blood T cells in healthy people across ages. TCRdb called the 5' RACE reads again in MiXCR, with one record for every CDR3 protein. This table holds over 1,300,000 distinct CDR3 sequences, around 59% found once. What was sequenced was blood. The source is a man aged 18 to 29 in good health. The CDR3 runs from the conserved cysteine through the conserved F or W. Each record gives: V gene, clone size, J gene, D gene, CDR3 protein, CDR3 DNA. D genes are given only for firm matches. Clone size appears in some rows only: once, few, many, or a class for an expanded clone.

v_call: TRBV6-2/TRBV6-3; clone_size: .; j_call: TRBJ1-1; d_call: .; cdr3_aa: CASRRPDAGTEAFF; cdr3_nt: TGTGCCAGCAGACGGCCGGATGCGGGCACTGAAGCTTTCTTT
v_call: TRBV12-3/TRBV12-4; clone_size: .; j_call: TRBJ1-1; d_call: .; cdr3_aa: CASSLKGNGGLPEAFF; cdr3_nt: TGTGCCAGCAGTTTGAAGGGTAATGGGGGGCTACCCGAAGCTTTCTTT
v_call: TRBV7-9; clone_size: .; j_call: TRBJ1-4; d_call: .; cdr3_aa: CASSALDWGDNEKLFF; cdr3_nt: TGTGCCAGCAGCGCTCTGGACTGGGGGGATAATGAAAAACTGTTTTTT
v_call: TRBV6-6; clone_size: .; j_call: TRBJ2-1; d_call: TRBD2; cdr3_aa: CASSYGGGSSYNEQFF; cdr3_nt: TGTGCCAGCAGTTACGGCGGGGGGAGCTCCTACAATGAGCAGTTCTTC
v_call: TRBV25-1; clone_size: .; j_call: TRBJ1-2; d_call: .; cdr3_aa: CASSDRGRGGYGYTF; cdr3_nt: TGTGCCAGCAGTGACAGAGGCAGGGGAGGGTATGGCTACACCTTC
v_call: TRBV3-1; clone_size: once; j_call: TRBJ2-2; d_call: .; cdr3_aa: CASSQSGTTNTGELFF; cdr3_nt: TGTGCCAGCAGCCAGAGCGGGACAACAAACACCGGGGAGCTGTTTTTT
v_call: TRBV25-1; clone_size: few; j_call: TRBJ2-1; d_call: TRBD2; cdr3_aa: CASSDVGLAGFEQFF; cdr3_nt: TGTGCCAGCAGTGATGTGGGACTAGCGGGATTTGAGCAGTTCTTC
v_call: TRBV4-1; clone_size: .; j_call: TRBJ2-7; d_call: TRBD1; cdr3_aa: CASSLGQGNNEQYF; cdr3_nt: TGCGCCAGCAGCCTAGGACAGGGAAATAACGAGCAGTACTTC
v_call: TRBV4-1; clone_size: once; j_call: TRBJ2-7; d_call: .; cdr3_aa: CASSRVWTDNYEQYF; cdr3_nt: TGCGCCAGCAGCCGAGTCTGGACAGATAACTACGAGCAGTACTTC
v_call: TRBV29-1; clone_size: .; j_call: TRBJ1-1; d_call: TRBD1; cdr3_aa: CSVGLLDRVLEAFF; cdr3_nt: TGCAGCGTGGGGCTCCTCGACAGGGTGCTGGAAGCTTTCTTT
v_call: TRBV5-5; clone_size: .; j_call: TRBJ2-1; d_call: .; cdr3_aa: CASSRGLAGLANNEQFF; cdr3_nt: TGTGCCAGCAGCAGGGGGCTAGCAGGACTAGCCAACAATGAGCAGTTCTTC
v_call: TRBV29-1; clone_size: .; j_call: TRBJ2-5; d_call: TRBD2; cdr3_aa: CSVERLAGGVGQETQYF; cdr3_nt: TGCAGCGTTGAACGGCTAGCGGGAGGGGTAGGGCAAGAGACCCAGTACTTC
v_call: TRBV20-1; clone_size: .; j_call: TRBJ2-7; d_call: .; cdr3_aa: CSANTGALSAYYNEQYF; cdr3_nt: TGCAGTGCTAATACGGGGGCCCTCTCAGCCTACTACAATGAGCAGTACTTC
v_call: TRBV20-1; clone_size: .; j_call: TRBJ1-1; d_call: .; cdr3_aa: CSATDGMNTEAFF; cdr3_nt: TGCAGTGCCACGGATGGGATGAACACTGAAGCTTTCTTT
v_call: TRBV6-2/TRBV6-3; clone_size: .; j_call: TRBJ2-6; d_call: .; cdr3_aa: CASSYPGYGANVLTF; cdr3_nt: TGTGCCAGCAGTTATCCAGGGTACGGGGCCAACGTCCTGACTTTC
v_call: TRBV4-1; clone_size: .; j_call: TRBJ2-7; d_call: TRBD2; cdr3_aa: CASSQSPTSGFNNEQYF; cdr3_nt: TGCGCCAGCAGCCAAAGCCCGACTAGCGGGTTTAACAATGAGCAGTACTTC
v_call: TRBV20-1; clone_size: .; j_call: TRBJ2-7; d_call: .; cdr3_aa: CSARNIAESSYEQYF; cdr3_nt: TGCAGTGCTAGGAATATAGCGGAAAGCTCCTACGAGCAGTACTTC
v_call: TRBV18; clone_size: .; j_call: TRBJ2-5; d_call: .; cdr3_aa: CASSPQGDETQYF; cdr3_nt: TGTGCCAGCTCACCGCAGGGAGACGAGACCCAGTACTTC
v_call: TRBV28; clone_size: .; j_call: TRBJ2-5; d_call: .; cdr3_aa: CASSTPGEETQYF; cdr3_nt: TGTGCCAGCAGCACCCCAGGGGAAGAGACCCAGTACTTC
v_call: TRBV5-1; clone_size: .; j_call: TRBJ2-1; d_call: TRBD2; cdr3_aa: CASSLSFTSGNYNEQFF; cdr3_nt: TGCGCCAGCAGCTTGTCGTTTACTAGCGGGAACTACAATGAGCAGTTCTTC
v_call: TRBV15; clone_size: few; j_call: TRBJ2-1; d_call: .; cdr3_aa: CATSRDLRPPDDEQFF; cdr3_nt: TGTGCCACCAGCAGAGATCTTAGGCCCCCGGACGATGAGCAGTTCTTC
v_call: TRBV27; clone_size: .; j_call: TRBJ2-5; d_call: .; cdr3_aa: CASSLRGTYETQYF; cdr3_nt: TGTGCCAGCAGTTTACGGGGGACGTACGAGACCCAGTACTTC
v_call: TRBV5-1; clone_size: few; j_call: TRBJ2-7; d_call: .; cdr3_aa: CASSLKAGQTYEQYF; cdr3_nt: TGCGCCAGCAGCCTCAAGGCGGGACAGACCTACGAGCAGTACTTC
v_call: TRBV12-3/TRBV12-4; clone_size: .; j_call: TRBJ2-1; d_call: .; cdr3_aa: CASRALRVGGDNEQFF; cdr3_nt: TGTGCCAGCAGGGCCCTTCGGGTCGGGGGCGACAATGAGCAGTTCTTC
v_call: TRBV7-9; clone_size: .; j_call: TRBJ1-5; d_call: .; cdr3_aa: CASSLGGDFNQPQHF; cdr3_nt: TGTGCCAGCAGCTTAGGGGGGGACTTCAATCAGCCCCAGCATTTT
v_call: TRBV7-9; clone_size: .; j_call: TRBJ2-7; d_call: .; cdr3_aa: CASSIRGGTSYNEQYF; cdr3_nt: TGTGCCAGCAGCATCAGGGGGGGGACCTCCTACAATGAGCAGTACTTC
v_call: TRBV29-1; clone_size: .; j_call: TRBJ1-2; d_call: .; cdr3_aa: CSVEVGGDYGYTF; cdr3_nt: TGCAGCGTTGAAGTTGGTGGTGACTATGGCTACACCTTC
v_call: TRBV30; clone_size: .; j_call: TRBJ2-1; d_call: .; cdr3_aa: CAWLPGTSSYNEQFF; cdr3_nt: TGTGCCTGGCTCCCCGGGACGTCCTCCTACAATGAGCAGTTCTTC
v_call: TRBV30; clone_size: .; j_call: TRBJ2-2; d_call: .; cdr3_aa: CAWSRGGQTGELFF; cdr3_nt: TGTGCCTGGAGTAGAGGAGGCCAAACCGGGGAGCTGTTTTTT
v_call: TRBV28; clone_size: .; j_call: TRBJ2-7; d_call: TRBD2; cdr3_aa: CASRLPGLADEQYF; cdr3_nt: TGTGCCAGCAGACTCCCCGGACTAGCGGACGAGCAGTACTTC
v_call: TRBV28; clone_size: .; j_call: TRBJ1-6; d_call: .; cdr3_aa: CASSQNHSPLHF; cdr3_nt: TGTGCCAGCAGTCAGAACCATTCACCCCTCCACTTT
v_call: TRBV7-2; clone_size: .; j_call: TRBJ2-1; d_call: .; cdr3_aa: CASSLGLGHYNEQFF; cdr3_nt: TGTGCCAGCAGCTTAGGGTTAGGGCACTACAATGAGCAGTTCTTC
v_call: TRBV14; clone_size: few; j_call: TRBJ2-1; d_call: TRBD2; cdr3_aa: CASSHRGGSYNEQFF; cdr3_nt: TGTGCCAGCAGTCACCGGGGGGGCTCCTACAATGAGCAGTTCTTC
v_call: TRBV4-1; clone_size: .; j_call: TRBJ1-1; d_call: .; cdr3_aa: CASSQHGRTEAFF; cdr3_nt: TGCGCCAGCAGCCAACACGGTCGGACTGAAGCTTTCTTT
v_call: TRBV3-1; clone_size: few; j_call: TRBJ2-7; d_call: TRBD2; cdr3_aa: CASSQAASGSYEQYF; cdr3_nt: TGTGCCAGCAGCCAGGCGGCTAGCGGCTCCTACGAGCAGTACTTC
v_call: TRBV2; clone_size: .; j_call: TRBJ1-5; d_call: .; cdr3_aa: CASSAGALNQPQHF; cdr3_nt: TGTGCCAGCAGTGCGGGGGCCCTCAATCAGCCCCAGCATTTT
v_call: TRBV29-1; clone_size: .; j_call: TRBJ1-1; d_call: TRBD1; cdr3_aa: CSVVRGPKDTEAFF; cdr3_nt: TGCAGCGTTGTTAGGGGGCCCAAGGACACTGAAGCTTTCTTT
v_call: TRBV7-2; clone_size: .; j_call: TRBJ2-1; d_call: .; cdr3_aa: CASRPGQREQFF; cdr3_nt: TGTGCCAGCAGACCGGGCCAACGTGAGCAGTTCTTC
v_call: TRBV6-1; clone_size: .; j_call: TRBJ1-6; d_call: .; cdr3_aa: CASRYRDSPLHF; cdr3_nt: TGTGCCAGCAGATACAGGGACTCACCCCTCCACTTT
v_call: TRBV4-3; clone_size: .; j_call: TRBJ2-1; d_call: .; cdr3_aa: CASSQDLVYEQFF; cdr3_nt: TGCGCCAGCAGCCAAGATCTAGTGTATGAGCAGTTCTTC
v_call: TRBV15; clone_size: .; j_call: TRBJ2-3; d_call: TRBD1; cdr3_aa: CATSTGWATDTQYF; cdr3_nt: TGTGCCACCTCGACAGGGTGGGCCACAGATACGCAGTATTTT
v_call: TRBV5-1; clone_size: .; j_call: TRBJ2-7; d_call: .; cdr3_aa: CASSLDSIGSYEQYF; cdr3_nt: TGCGCCAGCAGCTTGGACAGTATCGGATCTTACGAGCAGTACTTC
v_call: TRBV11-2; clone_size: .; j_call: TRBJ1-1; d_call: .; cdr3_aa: CASSQLGKGQNTEAFF; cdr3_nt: TGTGCCAGCAGCCAGTTGGGGAAGGGACAGAACACTGAAGCTTTCTTT
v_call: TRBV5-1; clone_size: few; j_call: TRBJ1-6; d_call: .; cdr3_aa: CASSLFERSPLHF; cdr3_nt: TGCGCCAGCAGCTTGTTCGAAAGGTCACCCCTCCACTTT
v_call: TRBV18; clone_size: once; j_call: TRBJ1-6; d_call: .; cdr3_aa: CASSPRQRGSYNSPLHF; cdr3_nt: TGTGCCAGCTCACCAAGACAGCGAGGCTCCTATAATTCGCCCCTCCACTTT
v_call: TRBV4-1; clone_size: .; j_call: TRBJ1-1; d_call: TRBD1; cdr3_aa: CASSQIPAGGMNTEAFF; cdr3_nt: TGCGCCAGCAGCCAAATCCCCGCAGGGGGTATGAACACTGAAGCTTTCTTT
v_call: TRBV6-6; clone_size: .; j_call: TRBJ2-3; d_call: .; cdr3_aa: CASSDSFTQYF; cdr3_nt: TGTGCCAGCAGTGATTCGTTTACGCAGTATTTT
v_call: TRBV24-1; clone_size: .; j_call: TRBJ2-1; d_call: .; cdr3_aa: CATSDLSSLDEQFF; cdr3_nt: TGTGCCACCAGTGATTTGTCTAGTCTCGATGAGCAGTTCTTC
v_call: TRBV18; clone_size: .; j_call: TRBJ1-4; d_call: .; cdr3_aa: CASSPRKDATNEKLFF; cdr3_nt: TGTGCCAGCTCACCACGTAAGGATGCAACTAATGAAAAACTGTTTTTT
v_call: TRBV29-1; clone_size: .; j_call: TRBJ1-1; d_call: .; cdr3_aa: CSVVFGNTEAFF; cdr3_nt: TGCAGCGTTGTTTTTGGGAACACTGAAGCTTTCTTT
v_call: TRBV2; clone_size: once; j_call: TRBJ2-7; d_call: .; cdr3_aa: CASSDSLSYEQYF; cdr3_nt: TGTGCCAGCAGTGATTCTCTCTCCTACGAGCAGTACTTC
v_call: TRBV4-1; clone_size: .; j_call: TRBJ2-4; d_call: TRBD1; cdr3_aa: CASSGTGVQNIQYF; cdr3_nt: TGCGCCAGCAGTGGGACAGGTGTCCAAAACATTCAGTACTTC
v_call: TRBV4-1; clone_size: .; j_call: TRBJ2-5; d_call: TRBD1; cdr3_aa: CASTGTGGKQYF; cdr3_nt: TGCGCCAGCACAGGGACAGGGGGTAAGCAGTACTTC
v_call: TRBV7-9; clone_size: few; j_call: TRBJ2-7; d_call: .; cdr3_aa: CASSSPGLISYEQYF; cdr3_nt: TGTGCCAGCAGCTCCCCCGGACTGATCTCCTACGAGCAGTACTTC
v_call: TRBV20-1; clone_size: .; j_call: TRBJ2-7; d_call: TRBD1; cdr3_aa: CSALLPDRGQVNEQYF; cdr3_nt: TGCAGTGCTCTCCTCCCTGACAGGGGGCAGGTCAACGAGCAGTACTTC
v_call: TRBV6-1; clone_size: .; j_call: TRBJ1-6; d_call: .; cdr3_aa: CASRGSSSPLHF; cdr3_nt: TGTGCCAGCAGGGGCTCCAGTTCACCCCTCCACTTT
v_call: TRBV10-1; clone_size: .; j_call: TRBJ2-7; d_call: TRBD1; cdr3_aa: CASSADRFSYEQYF; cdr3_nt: TGCGCCAGCAGTGCGGACAGGTTCTCCTACGAGCAGTACTTC
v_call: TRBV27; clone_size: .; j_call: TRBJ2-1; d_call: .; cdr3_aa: CASSTTRDISSYNEQFF; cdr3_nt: TGTGCCAGCAGCACCACCCGGGACATCAGCTCCTACAATGAGCAGTTCTTC
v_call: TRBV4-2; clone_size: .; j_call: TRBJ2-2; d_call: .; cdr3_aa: CASSQDQYGGNSGELFF; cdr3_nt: TGTGCCAGCAGCCAAGATCAATACGGGGGTAACAGCGGGGAGCTGTTTTTT